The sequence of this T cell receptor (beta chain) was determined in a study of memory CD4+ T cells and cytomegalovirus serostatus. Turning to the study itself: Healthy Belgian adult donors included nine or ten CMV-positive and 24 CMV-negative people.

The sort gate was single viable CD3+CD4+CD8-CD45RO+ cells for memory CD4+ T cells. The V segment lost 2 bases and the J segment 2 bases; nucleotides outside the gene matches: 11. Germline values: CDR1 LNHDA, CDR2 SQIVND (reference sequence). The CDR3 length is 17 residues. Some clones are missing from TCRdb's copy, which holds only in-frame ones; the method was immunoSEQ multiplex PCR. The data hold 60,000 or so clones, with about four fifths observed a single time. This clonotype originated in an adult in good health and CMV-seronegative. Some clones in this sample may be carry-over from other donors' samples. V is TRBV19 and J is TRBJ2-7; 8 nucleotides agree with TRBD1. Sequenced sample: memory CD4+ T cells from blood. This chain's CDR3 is CASSINSGPRGPYEQYF. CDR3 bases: TGTGCCAGTAGTATAAATAGTGGACCCAGGGGGCCCTACGAGCAGTACTTC.